This is a list of T cell receptor beta chains from one sample in a study of naive and memory T cell subsets. TCRdb analysed the UMI-ligation and nested PCR reads with MiXCR anew, one entry per CDR3 protein. Among 150,000 or so distinct CDR3 sequences listed, approximately 24% were seen once. Sequencing was carried out using naive CD4+ T cells from blood. The receptors stem from a human donor in good health. CDR3s include the opening cysteine and the closing phenylalanine or tryptophan. A D gene is named only where the DNA matches it firmly. Clone size appears in some rows only: once, few, many, or a class for an expanded clone.

clone size | J gene | D gene | V gene | CDR3 DNA | CDR3 protein
NA | TRBJ1-1 | NA | TRBV3-1 | TGTGCCAGCAGCAGCTATAAGGTCTCGGCTGAAGCTTTCTTT | CASSSYKVSAEAFF
NA | TRBJ2-3 | NA | TRBV6-6 | TGTGCCAGCAGAACCCCGGGAGCCACAGATACGCAGTATTTT | CASRTPGATDTQYF
NA | TRBJ1-2 | TRBD1 | TRBV27 | TGTGCCAGCAGTCCCCGGACAGGGCCTAACTATGGCTACACCTTC | CASSPRTGPNYGYTF
NA | TRBJ2-2 | TRBD1 | TRBV3-1 | TGTGCCAGCAGCCAAGGACAGGGGGCGAGGGCCGGGGAGCTGTTTTTT | CASSQGQGARAGELFF
few | TRBJ1-4 | NA | TRBV20-1 | TGCAGTGCCCGAGGACAGCCAACTAATGAAAAACTGTTTTTT | CSARGQPTNEKLFF
few | TRBJ2-7 | NA | TRBV29-1 | TGCAGCGTGCGGGGATCCTACGAGCAGTACTTC | CSVRGSYEQYF
few | TRBJ2-5 | NA | TRBV10-3 | TGTGCCATCAGTGGCCTCGGGGAAGAGACCCAGTACTTC | CAISGLGEETQYF
NA | TRBJ2-1 | NA | TRBV5-6 | TGTGCCAGCAGCTTGTCTGGGTCAGTTCTAGCCTACAATGAGCAGTTCTTC | CASSLSGSVLAYNEQFF
few | TRBJ2-3 | TRBD2 | TRBV29-1 | TGCAGCGTTCGGGGGGGTAGGTCATCCACAGATACGCAGTATTTT | CSVRGGRSSTDTQYF
many | TRBJ2-1 | NA | TRBV29-1 | TGCAGCGGGCGATACAATGAGCAGTTCTTC | CSGRYNEQFF
many | TRBJ1-2 | NA | TRBV28 | TGTGCCAGCAGTACAATATTAATTAACTATGGCTACACCTTC | CASSTILINYGYTF
NA | TRBJ2-1 | NA | TRBV6-1 | TGTGCCAGCAGTGAACATCGAGTCGGGGGCCTGAATGAGCAGTTCTTC | CASSEHRVGGLNEQFF
NA | TRBJ2-3 | TRBD1 | TRBV6-5 | TGTGCCAGCAGTTACTTTTCCGCAGGGGGCGCAGATACGCAGTATTTT | CASSYFSAGGADTQYF
NA | TRBJ1-5 | NA | TRBV20-1 | TGCAGTGCTAGAGATCTGAGTGTGGGATCACCCCAGCATTTT | CSARDLSVGSPQHF
few | TRBJ2-7 | NA | TRBV19 | TGTGCCAGTATCGGGCGGAACCTCTACGAGCAGTACTTC | CASIGRNLYEQYF
NA | TRBJ1-1 | NA | TRBV12-3/TRBV12-4 | TGTGCCAGCAGTTTGGTTGTTATGGGGGCTGAAGCTTTCTTT | CASSLVVMGAEAFF
few | TRBJ1-2 | TRBD1 | TRBV18 | TGTGCCAGCTCACCAGTAGTGACAGGGCATGGCTACACCTTC | CASSPVVTGHGYTF
NA | TRBJ1-5 | NA | TRBV18 | TGTGCCAGCTCACCAACCCCGGATTTCAGGGATAGCAATCAGCCCCAGCATTTT | CASSPTPDFRDSNQPQHF